The clone carrying this T cell receptor beta chain was seen a handful of times. The data were obtained in a study of response to subunit inactivated influenza vaccine. MiXCR, run by TCRdb on the RT-PCR reads, gives a single entry per CDR3 protein. The sample lists about 780,000 distinct CDR3 sequences; roughly 20% were seen once. This CDR3 contains 16 residues. The germline CDR1 and CDR2 sequences are DFQATT and SNEGSKA (reference sequence). V lost 0 bases, J lost 5 bases, and 16 bases lay in between. V is TRBV20-1 and J is TRBJ1-4; D is unresolved. The specimen was PBMCs from blood, collected more than 4 days after vaccination. The origin of this receptor is a man aged 45 to 65 who received an inactivated influenza vaccine. The CDR3 nucleotides read TGCAGTGCTAGAGAAGATACGGACCTGTCAAATGAAAAACTGTTTTTT. The encoded protein is CSAREDTDLSNEKLFF.